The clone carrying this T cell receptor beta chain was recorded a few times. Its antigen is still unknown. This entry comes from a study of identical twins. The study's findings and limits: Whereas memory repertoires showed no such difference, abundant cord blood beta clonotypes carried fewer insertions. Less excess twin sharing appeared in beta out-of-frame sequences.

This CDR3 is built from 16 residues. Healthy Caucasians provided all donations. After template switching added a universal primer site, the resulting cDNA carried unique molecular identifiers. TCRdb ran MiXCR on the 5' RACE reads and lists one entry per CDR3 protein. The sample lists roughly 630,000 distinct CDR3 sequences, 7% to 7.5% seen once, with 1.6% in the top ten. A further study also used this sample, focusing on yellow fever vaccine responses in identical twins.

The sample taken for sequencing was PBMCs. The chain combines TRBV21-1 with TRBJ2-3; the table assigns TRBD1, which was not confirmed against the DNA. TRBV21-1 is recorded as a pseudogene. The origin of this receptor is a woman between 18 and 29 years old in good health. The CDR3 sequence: CASSATGQGITDTQYF. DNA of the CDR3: TGTGCCAGCAGCGCCACCGGACAGGGGATCACAGATACGCAGTATTTT.